One and the same sample provided the 20 T cell receptor beta chains below, sequenced in a study of blood T cells in healthy people across ages. Then a second PCR, running about 6 to 11 cycles, was carried out with a sample-barcoded 5' primer and a J-beta primer mix. In TCRdb, the 5' RACE reads were re-called with MiXCR into one record per CDR3 protein. In the table there are roughly 680,000 distinct CDR3 sequences, 21% of which are singletons. The sequenced sample was blood. The source is a man aged 65 to 85 in good health.

This clonotype appeared a single time. The genes are TRBV9 and TRBJ2-6; D is undetermined. There are 15 residues in the CDR3. Trimming took 4 bases from V and 2 from J, leaving 10 bases between them. CDR1 is SGDLS and CDR2 is YYNGEE in the germline V gene. The CDR3 spells CASSPPYTGANVLTF. Written as DNA, the CDR3 is TGTGCCAGCAGCCCCCCCTATACTGGGGCCAACGTCCTGACTTTC.

The rearrangement joins TRBV19 to TRBJ1-5; D is unresolved. The CDR3 is 18 residues long. V was pared by 3 bases and J by 0 bases, with 18 bases between. Germline V CDR1 and CDR2: LNHDA, SQIVND (reference sequence). CDR3 sequence reads: CASSIPRQISDSNQPQHF. Here the CDR3 DNA reads TGTGCCAGTAGTATTCCCCGACAAATTTCGGATAGCAATCAGCCCCAGCATTTT.

This clonotype was found a few times. The rearrangement links TRBV5-1 to TRBJ1-1; D remains ambiguous. The V gene's germline CDR1 is SGHRS and CDR2 YFSETQ. Trimming took 0 bases from V and 8 from J, leaving 14 bases between them. This CDR3 has 14 residues. CDR3 loop: CASSLVVGSIEAFF. CDR3 nucleotides: TGCGCCAGCAGCTTGGTTGTGGGTTCAATAGAAGCTTTCTTT.

The J gene is TRBJ2-7, the V gene TRBV29-1; 7 bases line up with TRBD1. The CDR3 length is 13 residues. CDR1 SQVTM and CDR2 ANQGSEA come from the germline V gene. V dropped 3 bases and J dropped 4; count of bases not matched to a gene: 6. The chain's CDR3 is CSVEMDRRYEQYF. In DNA, the CDR3 is TGCAGCGTTGAGATGGACAGGAGATACGAGCAGTACTTC.

Many counts were recorded for this clonotype. The chain is built from TRBV7-8 and TRBJ2-1; 8 bases map to TRBD2. Germline V gene data show CDR1 as SGHVS and CDR2 as FQNEAQ. V trimming: 2 bases; J trimming: 2 bases; junction bases outside the gene matches: 2. This CDR3 is 15 amino acids long. The CDR3 nucleotides are TGTGCCAGCAGCTTAAGCGGGAGTGCCTACAATGAGCAGTTCTTC. Translated: CASSLSGSAYNEQFF.

This clonotype was counted ten times or more. J is TRBJ2-1 and V is TRBV5-1; 7 nucleotides align to TRBD1. The germline V gene has CDR1 SGHRS and CDR2 YFSETQ. The CDR3 contains 15 residues. Germline trimming cut 0 bases from V and 2 bases from J; bases unmatched to any gene: 2. The CDR3: CASSLGDRAYNEQFF. Written as DNA, the CDR3 is TGCGCCAGCAGCTTGGGCGACAGGGCCTACAATGAGCAGTTCTTC.

The chain uses TRBV7-3 and TRBJ2-5; 8 nucleotides align to TRBD1. Trimming removed 5 bases from V and 2 bases from J; junction bases left unmatched: 7. Per the germline V gene, CDR1 is SGHTA and CDR2 is FQGTGA. This CDR3 is built from 15 residues. CDR3 DNA sequence: TGTGCCAGCAGCCGTACCGGGACAGGTCAAGAGACCCAGTACTTC. It yields the protein CASSRTGTGQETQYF.

V and J are TRBV6-5 and TRBJ2-1, with 12 bases matching TRBD2. The junction had 5 bases not matched to a gene; V was cut back by 8 bases and J by 0 bases. Germline V gene lookup returns CDR1 MNHEY and CDR2 SVGAGI. The CDR3 sequence is 16 residues long. CDR3 DNA: TGTGCCAGCTCCACTAGCGGGGGGAGCTCCTACAATGAGCAGTTCTTC. It yields the protein CASSTSGGSSYNEQFF.

This chain uses TRBV7-9 with TRBJ1-1; D remains unclear. The germline V gene encodes CDR1 SEHNR and CDR2 FQNEAQ (reference sequence). Trimming left V 5 bases short and J 4 bases short, with 14 bases between. The CDR3 consists of 14 residues. The DNA for the CDR3 is TGTGCCAGCAGCCAAGCCCTTCGTGGCACTGAAGCTTTCTTT. Amino acid sequence: CASSQALRGTEAFF.

The V and J genes are TRBV7-3 and TRBJ2-4; TRBD1 matches at 11 bases. With 2 bases clipped from V and 1 base from J, the junction kept 7 bases outside the gene matches. From germline, CDR1 is SGHTA and CDR2 FQGTGA. This CDR3 has 18 residues. CDR3 bases: TGTGCCAGCAGCTTAGACGGAGGGACAGGGGGTGCCAAAAACATTCAGTACTTC. This encodes CASSLDGGTGGAKNIQYF. The full variable domain, with the rest looked up from reference TRBV7-3 and TRBJ2-4, is GAGVSQTPSNKVTEKGKYVELRCDPISGHTALYWYRQSLGQGPEFLIYFQGTGAADDSGLPNDRFFAVRPEGSVSTLKIQRTERGDSAVYLCASSLDGGTGGAKNIQYFGAGTRLSVL.

This chain links TRBV9 with TRBJ2-7, with 12 nucleotides matching TRBD1. The V gene's germline CDR1 is SGDLS and CDR2 YYNGEE. The CDR3 length is 16 residues. V shed 4 bases and J 7 bases; nucleotides not matched to a gene: 12. The CDR3 sequence: CASSLRRDRGRDEQYF. CDR3 DNA: TGTGCCAGCAGCCTACGCCGGGACAGGGGGCGCGATGAGCAGTACTTC.

The chain couples TRBV9 to TRBJ2-1; 8 positions match TRBD2. Trimming took 0 bases from V and 2 from J; bases not matched to a gene: 4. Germline V gene data show CDR1 as SGDLS and CDR2 as YYNGEE. This CDR3 is built from 16 residues. In DNA, the CDR3 is TGTGCCAGCAGCGTAGGGATACTAGCGGCCTACAATGAGCAGTTCTTC. Translating gives CASSVGILAAYNEQFF.

This clonotype was seen only a few times. The V call is TRBV6-2 or TRBV6-3, the J call TRBJ2-1; D is uncertain. CDR3 length equals 11 residues. Germline CDR1 MNHEY, CDR2 SVGEGT. V shed 11 bases and J shed 7 bases, with 12 bases lying between them. CDR3 sequence reads: CAGATGNEQFF. CDR3 bases: TGTGCCGGCGCGACTGGGAATGAGCAGTTCTTC.

This clonotype was recorded many times. The chain links TRBV7-8 to TRBJ1-1; D uncertain. There are 13 residues in the CDR3. Germline CDR1 and CDR2: SGHVS and FQNEAQ. V was cut by 5 bases and J by 3 bases, with 10 bases left in between. The CDR3 DNA reads as TGTGCCAGCAGCCCCCGAAAGGACACTGAAGCTTTCTTT. Protein: CASSPRKDTEAFF.

This clonotype has only a few counts. This chain links TRBV7-2 with TRBJ1-1; 7 nucleotides align to TRBD1. Per germline, CDR1 SGHTA and CDR2 FQGNSA. Trimming at V came to 5 bases and at J to 3 bases, leaving 6 bases not matched to a gene. This CDR3 has 14 residues. This chain's CDR3 is CASSIRQGYTEAFF. The CDR3, as DNA: TGTGCCAGCAGCATCCGACAGGGTTACACTGAAGCTTTCTTT.

This chain joins TRBV27 and TRBJ2-7; D tentatively reads TRBD1 or TRBD2 (5 bases each). The CDR3 contains 12 residues. The germline V gene encodes CDR1 MNHEY and CDR2 SMNVEV (reference sequence). The V and J ends lost 10 bases and 0 bases respectively, with 10 bases between them. The DNA for the CDR3 is TGTGCCACCGGGGCTAACTCCTACGAGCAGTACTTC. It yields the protein CATGANSYEQYF.

The V and J genes are TRBV4-3 and TRBJ2-7; TRBD2 matches at 9 bases. This CDR3 is built from 14 residues. In germline, CDR1 is LGHNA, CDR2 YSLEER. V shed 0 bases, J shed 6 bases, and the junction held 3 bases outside the gene matches. The CDR3 loop is CASSQDLAGSEQYF. CDR3 DNA sequence: TGCGCCAGCAGCCAAGACCTAGCGGGAAGCGAGCAGTACTTC.

This clonotype was seen many times. This rearrangement joins TRBV9 to TRBJ2-7, with 8 nucleotides matching TRBD2. J lost 3 bases, V lost 3 bases, and 5 bases had no gene match. Per the germline V gene, CDR1 is SGDLS and CDR2 is YYNGEE. CDR3 length equals 14 residues. CDR3 amino acids: CASSGSGTIYEQYF. DNA of the CDR3: TGTGCCAGCAGCGGTAGCGGGACTATCTACGAGCAGTACTTC.

This clonotype showed up just a few times. V gene TRBV24-1 combines with J gene TRBJ2-5, with a weak D call TRBD1 (7 bases). The end of the DNA is better explained by TRBJ2-7, so the J call may be wrong. CDR1 KGHDR and CDR2 SFDVKD come from the germline V gene. The CDR3 runs to 14 residues. The CDR3 sequence is CATSDSAGGYEQYF. DNA for the CDR3: TGTGCCACCAGTGATTCGGCAGGGGGGTACGAGCAGTACTTC.

Of note for this clonotype: One end of the junction varies from germline; a read error may be responsible. The chain uses TRBV7-7 and TRBJ2-1; 11 bases align to TRBD2. Germline V CDR1 and CDR2: SSHAT, FNYEAQ (reference sequence). This CDR3 is 16 amino acids long. CDR3 amino acids: CASSAGLAGGDNEQFF. The CDR3 DNA sequence: TGTGCTAGCAGCGCCGGCCTAGCGGGAGGTGACAATGAGCAGTTCTTC.